A selection of T cell receptor beta chains follows, all from one sample in a study of cytomegalovirus exposure and HLA in healthy donors. Profiled with immunoSEQ multiplex PCR; TCRdb holds only in-frame clones, not every one. The sample consists of about 110,000 clones, 88% of them appearing once. Sequenced: PBMCs. These receptors originate from a woman in her late teens or twenties in good health and CMV-seropositive. Each CDR3 is given with its conserved first and last residue. The D gene is left open where the match is weak. The listing skips clone size in some rows; elsewhere it reads once, few, many or a size class.

clone size: NA; J gene: TRBJ2-2; V gene: TRBV7-2; D gene: NA; CDR3 protein: CASSISGTPLGGELFF; CDR3 DNA: TGTGCCAGCAGCATTTCCGGGACACCCCTGGGCGGGGAGCTGTTTTTT
clone size: NA; J gene: TRBJ2-7; V gene: TRBV4-1; D gene: TRBD1; CDR3 protein: CASRSLGTGNYEQYF; CDR3 DNA: TGCGCCAGCAGAAGTCTCGGGACAGGAAACTACGAGCAGTACTTC
clone size: once; J gene: TRBJ2-7; V gene: TRBV5-4; D gene: NA; CDR3 protein: CASSPRTPVNEQYF; CDR3 DNA: TGTGCCAGCAGCCCCAGGACACCCGTGAACGAGCAGTACTTC
clone size: few; J gene: TRBJ1-1; V gene: TRBV7-9; D gene: NA; CDR3 protein: CASSLAQGSTEAFF; CDR3 DNA: TGTGCCAGCAGCTTAGCGCAGGGGAGCACTGAAGCTTTCTTT
clone size: few; J gene: TRBJ1-3; V gene: TRBV28; D gene: TRBD1; CDR3 protein: CASRQGNGNTIYF; CDR3 DNA: TGTGCCAGCCGACAGGGGAACGGAAACACCATATATTTT
clone size: NA; J gene: TRBJ1-1; V gene: TRBV2; D gene: NA; CDR3 protein: CASSPGFRELNTEAFF; CDR3 DNA: TGTGCCAGCAGTCCAGGGTTCAGGGAACTGAACACTGAAGCTTTCTTT
clone size: NA; J gene: TRBJ1-5; V gene: TRBV6-5; D gene: NA; CDR3 protein: CASSYGQSWPQHF; CDR3 DNA: TGTGCCAGCAGTTACGGACAATCATGGCCCCAGCATTTT
clone size: NA; J gene: TRBJ1-2; V gene: TRBV15; D gene: NA; CDR3 protein: CATSRDLSGGGYTF; CDR3 DNA: TGTGCCACCAGCAGAGATCTTTCGGGGGGTGGTTACACCTTC
clone size: NA; J gene: TRBJ1-4; V gene: TRBV4-1; D gene: NA; CDR3 protein: CASSQGPGRGLGEKLFF; CDR3 DNA: TGCGCCAGCAGCCAAGGCCCGGGAAGAGGGCTGGGTGAAAAACTGTTTTTT
clone size: NA; J gene: TRBJ2-7; V gene: TRBV9; D gene: TRBD2; CDR3 protein: CASSEGRDLNSYEQYF; CDR3 DNA: TGTGCCAGCAGCGAGGGGAGGGATTTGAACTCCTACGAGCAGTACTTC
clone size: once; J gene: TRBJ2-1; V gene: TRBV11-2; D gene: NA; CDR3 protein: CASSSGQYSYNEQFF; CDR3 DNA: TGTGCCAGCAGCTCTGGACAGTACTCCTACAATGAGCAGTTCTTC
clone size: NA; J gene: TRBJ1-4; V gene: TRBV5-6; D gene: NA; CDR3 protein: CASSRPSPNEKLFF; CDR3 DNA: TGTGCCAGCAGCCGTCCTTCCCCTAATGAAAAACTGTTTTTT
clone size: NA; J gene: TRBJ2-1; V gene: TRBV2; D gene: NA; CDR3 protein: CASSGYPARSYNEQFF; CDR3 DNA: TGTGCCAGCAGTGGGTATCCAGCGAGGTCCTACAATGAGCAGTTCTTC
clone size: NA; J gene: TRBJ1-4; V gene: TRBV7-2; D gene: NA; CDR3 protein: CASSPQTRGGEKLFF; CDR3 DNA: TGTGCCAGCAGTCCCCAGACTAGGGGAGGTGAAAAACTGTTTTTT